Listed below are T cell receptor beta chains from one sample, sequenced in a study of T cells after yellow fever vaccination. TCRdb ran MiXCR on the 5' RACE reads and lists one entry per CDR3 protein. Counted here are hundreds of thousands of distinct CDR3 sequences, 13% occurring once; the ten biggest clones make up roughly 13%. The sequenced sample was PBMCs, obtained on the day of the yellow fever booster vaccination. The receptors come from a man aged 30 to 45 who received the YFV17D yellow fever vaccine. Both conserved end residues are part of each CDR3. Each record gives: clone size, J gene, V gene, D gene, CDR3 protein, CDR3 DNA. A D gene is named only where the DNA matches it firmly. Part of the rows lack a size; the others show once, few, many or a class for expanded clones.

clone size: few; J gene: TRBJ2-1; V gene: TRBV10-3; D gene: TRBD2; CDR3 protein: CAITASGRFNEQFF; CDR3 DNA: TGTGCCATCACGGCTAGCGGGAGATTCAATGAGCAGTTCTTC
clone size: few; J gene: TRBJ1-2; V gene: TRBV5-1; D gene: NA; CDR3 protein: CASRDDARPYGYTF; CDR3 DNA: TGCGCCAGCAGGGACGACGCAAGGCCGTATGGCTACACCTTC
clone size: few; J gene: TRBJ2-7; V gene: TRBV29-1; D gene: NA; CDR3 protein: CSVVSYEQYF; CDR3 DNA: TGCAGCGTTGTTTCTTACGAGCAGTACTTC
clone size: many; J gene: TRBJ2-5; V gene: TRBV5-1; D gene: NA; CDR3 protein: CASSLDGTRMETQYF; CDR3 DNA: TGCGCCAGCAGCTTGGACGGGACCCGCATGGAGACCCAGTACTTC
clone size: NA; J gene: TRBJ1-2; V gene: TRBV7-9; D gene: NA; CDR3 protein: CASSSGQGRPYGYTF; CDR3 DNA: TGTGCCAGCAGCTCGGGGCAGGGGCGACCCTATGGCTACACCTTC
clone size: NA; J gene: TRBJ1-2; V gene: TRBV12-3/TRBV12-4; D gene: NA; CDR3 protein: CASSYDSYGYTF; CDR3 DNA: TGTGCCAGCAGTTACGACAGCTATGGCTACACCTTC
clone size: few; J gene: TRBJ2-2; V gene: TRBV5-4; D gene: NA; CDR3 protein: CASSSVFEAGELFF; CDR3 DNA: TGTGCCAGCAGCTCGGTTTTCGAGGCCGGGGAGCTGTTTTTT
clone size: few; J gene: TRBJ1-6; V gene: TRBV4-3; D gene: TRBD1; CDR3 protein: CASSQGTGKSYNSPLHF; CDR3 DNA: TGCGCCAGCAGCCAAGGGACAGGGAAATCCTATAATTCACCCCTCCACTTT
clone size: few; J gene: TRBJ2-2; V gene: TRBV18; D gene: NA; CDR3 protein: CASSPYFRERTGELFF; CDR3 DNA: TGTGCCAGCTCACCCTACTTTCGGGAGCGAACCGGGGAGCTGTTTTTT
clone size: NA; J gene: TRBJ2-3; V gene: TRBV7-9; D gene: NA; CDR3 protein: CASSRWADPPTDTQYF; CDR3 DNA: TGTGCCAGCAGCCGATGGGCGGATCCCCCCACAGATACGCAGTATTTT
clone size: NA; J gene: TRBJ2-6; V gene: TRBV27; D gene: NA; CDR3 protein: CASSSFQGNGANVLTF; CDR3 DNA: TGTGCCAGCTCCTCTTTTCAAGGGAATGGGGCCAACGTCCTGACTTTC
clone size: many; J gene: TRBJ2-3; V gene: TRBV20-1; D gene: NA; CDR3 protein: CSARPGADTQYF; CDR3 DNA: TGCAGTGCTAGACCGGGGGCAGATACGCAGTATTTT
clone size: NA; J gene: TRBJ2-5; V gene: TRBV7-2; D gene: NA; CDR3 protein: CASSSRADRETQYF; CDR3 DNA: TGTGCCAGCAGCTCGCGGGCAGACCGAGAGACCCAGTACTTC
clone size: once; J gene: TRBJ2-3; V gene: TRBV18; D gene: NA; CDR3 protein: CASSRGQAGTDTQYF; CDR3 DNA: TGTGCCAGCTCCCGAGGCCAGGCGGGCACAGATACGCAGTATTTT
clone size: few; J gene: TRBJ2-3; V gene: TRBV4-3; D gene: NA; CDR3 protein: CASRRGAASTDTQYF; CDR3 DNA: TGCGCCAGCAGGAGGGGGGCAGCTAGCACAGATACGCAGTATTTT
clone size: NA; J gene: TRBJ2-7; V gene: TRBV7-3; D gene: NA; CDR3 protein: CASSLTGGRDEQYF; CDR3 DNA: TGTGCCAGCAGCTTAACGGGAGGACGGGACGAGCAGTACTTC
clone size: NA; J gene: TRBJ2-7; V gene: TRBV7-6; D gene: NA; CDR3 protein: CASSLDRAFGEQYF; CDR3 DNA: TGTGCCAGCAGCTTAGACAGGGCGTTTGGAGAGCAGTACTTC
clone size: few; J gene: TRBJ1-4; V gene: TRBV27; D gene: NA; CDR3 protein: CASSVFGGEKLFF; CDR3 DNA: TGTGCCAGCAGCGTGTTTGGAGGGGAAAAACTGTTTTTT
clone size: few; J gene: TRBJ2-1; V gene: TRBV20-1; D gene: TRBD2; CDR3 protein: CSARDLAEKQFF; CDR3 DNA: TGCAGTGCTAGAGACCTAGCGGAGAAGCAGTTCTTC
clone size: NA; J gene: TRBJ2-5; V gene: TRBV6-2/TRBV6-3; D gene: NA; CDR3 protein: CASRALRGVETQYF; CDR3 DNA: TGTGCCAGCAGAGCCCTCCGGGGTGTGGAGACCCAGTACTTC
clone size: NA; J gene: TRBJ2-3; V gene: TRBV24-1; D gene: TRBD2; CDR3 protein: CATSDFLKAGGADTQYF; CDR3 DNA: TGTGCCACCAGTGATTTCCTGAAAGCGGGAGGCGCAGATACGCAGTATTTT
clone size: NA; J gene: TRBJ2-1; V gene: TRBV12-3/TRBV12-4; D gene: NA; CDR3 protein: CASSLRTPTYNEQFF; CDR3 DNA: TGTGCCAGCAGTTTAAGGACACCGACCTACAATGAGCAGTTCTTC
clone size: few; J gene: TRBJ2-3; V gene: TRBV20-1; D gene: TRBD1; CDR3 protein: CSASRGTGGSDTQYF; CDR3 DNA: TGCAGTGCTAGTCGGGGGACAGGGGGATCAGATACGCAGTATTTT
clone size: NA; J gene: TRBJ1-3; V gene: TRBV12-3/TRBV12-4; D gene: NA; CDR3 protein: CASSLYGQSNTIYF; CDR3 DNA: TGTGCCAGCAGTTTGTACGGCCAATCGAACACCATATATTTT